This TCR beta chain is drawn from a study of CD8+CD57+ T cells in acquired aplastic anemia. This CDR3 is built from 15 residues. V dropped 6 bases and J dropped 9; count of bases not matched to a gene: 11. CDR1 is MNHEY and CDR2 is SVGAGI in the germline V gene. General observations from the study: Sharing between patients and controls was observed for over 25 CD8+ CDR3 sequences.

This clonotype was picked up a small number of times. No antigen is known for it. The TCR beta profiling, which covered VDJ combination and CDR3 sequence, was carried out using genomic DNA as the template. One entry per CDR3 protein, called by TCRdb with MiXCR from the reads. The sample lists hundreds of thousands of distinct CDR3 sequences, approximately 57% seen once, with around 7.6% in the top ten. This chain joins TRBV6-5 and TRBJ2-1; 10 positions match TRBD2. This TCR came from a human donor with severe aplastic anemia or a healthy control (not recorded which). Input material: sorted CD4+, CD8+, or CD8+CD57+ T cells (not recorded which) from PBMCs. DNA of the CDR3: TGTGCCAGCAGACGAAGCGGGGGGGCATCGCTTGAGCAGTTCTTC. It codes for CASRRSGGASLEQFF.